This paragraph covers one T cell receptor (beta chain) sequence. Authors' methods: Nucleated cell counts were estimated from reference gene primer amplification. Produced via immunoSEQ multiplex PCR; TCRdb's table is partial and in-frame only. That table is the source of V, J and clone size, and D and trimming were worked out from the DNA. This repertoire shows about 210,000 clones, approximately 86% found once; its top ten account for approximately 0.7%. The CDR3 totals 16 residues. With 8 bases removed from V and 2 bases from J, the gap between germline ends came to 19 bases. CDR1 is SNHLY, CDR2 FYNNEI, per germline. This entry is derived from a study of blood T cell repertoires in COVID-19. Study details: Collection of acute and convalescent COVID-19 samples took place in the United States, Italy and Spain.

Sequencing was performed on peripheral blood. V and J are TRBV2 and TRBJ2-1, with D possibly matching TRBD1 (7 bases). The clonotype originates from a man aged 35 to 55 with acute or convalescent COVID-19. The CDR3 DNA reads TGTGCCAGCGGGGAGGACAGGAGGGCGGCCTACAATGAGCAGTTCTTC. Amino acid sequence: CASGEDRRAAYNEQFF.